What follows describes a single T cell receptor (beta chain). Its antigen is currently unknown. These data originate in a study of siplizumab effects on memory and regulatory T cells. The data were produced by immunoSEQ multiplex PCR, yet TCRdb's version contains in-frame clones alone and is incomplete. The repertoire has 70,000 to 100,000 clones, roughly 95% of them found once; the top ten carry 0.031%. General study points: Major contributors to the alloresponse seemed to be naive T cells, which also appeared more diverse than memory cells. Relative to controls at 26.9%, mappable alloreactive CD4+ clones exhibited a mean Treg-derived proportion of less than 70% with siplizumab.

Per germline, CDR1 SNHLY and CDR2 FYNNEI. The CDR3 consists of 12 residues. J gave up 14 bases and V 6 bases, and 7 bases lay outside the gene matches. The clonotype originates from a human donor in good health. Sequences were obtained from naive CD4+ T cells sorted from blood. The rearrangement joins TRBV2 to TRBJ1-6, with 7 bases aligning to TRBD1. CDR3 nucleotide sequence: TGTGCCAGCAGACCGACAGGGAGGGCCCTCCACTTT. This sequence encodes CASRPTGRALHF.